These T cell receptor beta chains were read from a single sample in a study of blood T cells in healthy people across ages. TCRdb independently ran MiXCR on the 5' RACE reads; one entry per CDR3 protein. Of over 1,200,000 distinct CDR3 sequences in the sample, around 59% were seen once. Sequencing input: blood. The receptors were gathered from a young man in good health. Both conserved end residues are trimmed from each CDR3.

v_call	j_call	cdr3_aa
TRBV10-3	TRBJ1-2	AINPSPGQQSNYGYT
TRBV6-1	TRBJ2-7	ASSGGGQGLYEQY
TRBV4-1	TRBJ2-1	ASSQEPSGFYNEQF
TRBV5-6	TRBJ2-4	ASSEEKAGALAKNIQY
TRBV4-1	TRBJ2-7	ASSQGRTSYEQY
TRBV6-5	TRBJ1-2	ASSYTGVDGYT
TRBV25-1	TRBJ2-7	ASSDRDRGPYEQY
TRBV18	TRBJ1-2	ASSPGVGNYGYT
TRBV2	TRBJ2-1	ASSWTRGNEQF
TRBV6-5	TRBJ2-5	ASSYTLLTSGRDKETQY
TRBV7-9	TRBJ2-5	ASSSMGQPQETQY
TRBV20-1	TRBJ2-3	SARENRHHTDTQY
TRBV4-1	TRBJ2-7	ASSHGQGLDYEQY
TRBV4-1	TRBJ1-2	ASSQDPRPRGYT
TRBV6-1	TRBJ2-7	ASESLAGNYEQY
TRBV18	TRBJ2-3	ASSPRMGGLTDTQY
TRBV14	.	ASSQDWGTSTYEQY
TRBV7-2	TRBJ2-3	ASSAYSGMTDTQY
TRBV4-1	TRBJ1-1	ASSQEENTEAF
TRBV6-2/TRBV6-3	TRBJ2-7	ASRRDGYEQY
TRBV27	TRBJ1-1	ASSTSGGSAEAF
TRBV5-1	TRBJ1-2	ASSDRDRDYGYT
TRBV7-9	TRBJ2-7	ASSLAARTGSYEQY
TRBV25-1	TRBJ2-7	ASSAKGYEQY
TRBV11-1	TRBJ2-1	ASSLFVPGRMDEQF
TRBV10-2	TRBJ2-5	ASSEGGSETQY
TRBV7-9	TRBJ2-1	ASSQGQGGSYNEQF
TRBV5-1	TRBJ2-1	SSGLIAGSGNEQF
TRBV15	TRBJ1-6	ATSPGAGVNSPLH
TRBV12-3/TRBV12-4	TRBJ1-2	ASSVIQGYSGYT
TRBV14	TRBJ1-1	ASSHPTGLNTEAF
TRBV11-2	TRBJ2-1	ASSSLGLAGGPESYNEQF
TRBV18	TRBJ2-1	ASSPLTEPNEQF
TRBV6-6	TRBJ2-3	ASSYPADAQY
TRBV6-1	TRBJ1-1	ASRGGRDTEAF
TRBV7-6	TRBJ1-2	ASSPLGTINYGYT
TRBV12-3/TRBV12-4	TRBJ2-5	ASWTGRETQY